This is a list of T cell receptor beta chains from one sample in a study of beta chain features in type 1 diabetes. Assay: immunoSEQ multiplex PCR; the TCRdb copy retains only in-frame clones and omits some. Of roughly 220,000 clones listed, 15% to 20% are singletons. Sequences were obtained from naive CD4+ T cells from blood. The source is a man aged 30-40 years with type 1 diabetes. The CDR3 runs from the conserved cysteine through the conserved F or W. A D gene is named only where the DNA matches it firmly. Clone size appears in some rows only: once, few, many, or a class for an expanded clone.

CDR3,DNA,V,D,size,J
CAWSVLGGELFF,TGTGCCTGGAGTGTACTAGGCGGGGAGCTGTTTTTT,TRBV30,.,.,TRBJ2-2
CASSQGLAENF,TGTGCCAGCAGCCAGGGACTAGCGGAAAACTTC,TRBV7-2,TRBD2,few,TRBJ2-7
CASSGTSGAYNEQFF,TGTGCCAGCAGCGGGACTAGCGGTGCCTACAATGAGCAGTTCTTC,TRBV2,TRBD2,.,TRBJ2-1
CGGSPYNEQFF,TGCGGCGGGAGCCCCTACAATGAGCAGTTCTTC,TRBV2,TRBD2,.,TRBJ2-1
CSLRDNEQFF,TGCAGCCTGAGGGACAATGAGCAGTTCTTC,TRBV29-1,.,.,TRBJ2-1
CASSVEFPYNEQFF,TGTGCCAGCAGTGTGGAGTTCCCCTACAATGAGCAGTTCTTC,TRBV2,.,.,TRBJ2-1
CSATLGETQYF,TGCAGTGCCACCCTGGGGGAGACCCAGTACTTC,TRBV20-1,.,few,TRBJ2-5
CASSVTGAREQFF,TGTGCCAGCAGCGTCACAGGGGCAAGGGAGCAGTTCTTC,TRBV14,TRBD1,.,TRBJ2-1
CASSPGGQVNYGYTF,TGTGCCAGCAGTCCTGGGGGACAGGTTAACTATGGCTACACCTTC,TRBV28,TRBD1,.,TRBJ1-2
CASSVEGECTF,TGTGCCAGCAGCGTAGAAGGGGAGTGCACCTTC,TRBV9,.,few,TRBJ1-2
CASSGSSVRETQYF,TGTGCCAGCAGTGGCTCTAGCGTTCGGGAGACCCAGTACTTC,TRBV25-1,.,.,TRBJ2-5
CASSQDWTGANEQFF,TGTGCCAGCAGCCAAGATTGGACAGGGGCGAATGAGCAGTTCTTC,TRBV4-2,TRBD1,.,TRBJ2-1
CASSLIGETQYF,TGTGCCAGCAGCTTAATTGGGGAGACCCAGTACTTC,TRBV7-9,.,few,TRBJ2-5
CASSVRGQEYF,TGCGCCAGCAGCGTCCGCGGGCAGGAGTACTTC,TRBV5-1,.,few,TRBJ2-5
CASSGPDLRARELFF,TGTGCCAGCAGCGGCCCGGACCTAAGGGCTCGGGAGCTGTTTTTT,TRBV9,.,.,TRBJ2-2
CSVGTGAQETQYF,TGCAGCGTTGGGACAGGGGCCCAAGAGACCCAGTACTTC,TRBV29-1,TRBD1,few,TRBJ2-5
CASSPSRDPEAFF,TGTGCCAGCTCACCATCCAGGGACCCTGAAGCTTTCTTT,TRBV18,.,.,TRBJ1-1
CSVVEGPGETQYF,TGCAGCGTTGTAGAGGGGCCGGGAGAGACCCAGTACTTC,TRBV29-1,.,.,TRBJ2-5
CASSPDEGAEAFF,TGTGCCAGCTCACCAGATGAGGGGGCAGAAGCTTTCTTT,TRBV18,TRBD1,few,TRBJ1-1
CASRHPPSQGYTF,TGTGCCAGCAGACACCCCCCTTCTCAAGGCTACACCTTC,TRBV28,.,few,TRBJ1-2
CATSRARGPNEQFF,TGTGCCACCAGCAGAGCCAGGGGGCCCAATGAGCAGTTCTTC,TRBV15,TRBD1,.,TRBJ2-1
CASRTKWGAGEQFF,TGTGCCAGCAGAACAAAGTGGGGTGCCGGGGAGCAGTTCTTC,TRBV2,.,once,TRBJ2-1
CASSPSSSYEQYF,TGTGCCAGCAGCCCTTCGAGCTCCTACGAGCAGTACTTC,TRBV9,.,.,TRBJ2-7
CASSLRGANTEAFF,TGTGCCAGCAGCTTACGAGGGGCGAACACTGAAGCTTTCTTT,TRBV7-2,.,.,TRBJ1-1
CAWSRDRNIQYF,TGTGCCTGGAGTAGGGACAGAAACATTCAGTACTTC,TRBV30,TRBD1,few,TRBJ2-4
CASSVRQDLHSGNTIYF,TGTGCCAGCAGCGTACGCCAGGACTTACACTCTGGAAACACCATATATTTT,TRBV9,.,.,TRBJ1-3
CASLWSAGGRSRYNEQFF,TGTGCCAGCCTCTGGAGTGCGGGAGGAAGGTCTAGGTACAATGAGCAGTTCTTC,TRBV21-1,.,.,TRBJ2-1
CASSVARLAGTDTQYF,TGTGCCAGCAGCGTAGCTAGGCTAGCGGGCACAGATACGCAGTATTTT,TRBV9,TRBD2,few,TRBJ2-3
CAWRDSGNQPQHF,TGTGCCTGGAGGGACAGCGGCAATCAGCCCCAGCATTTT,TRBV30,.,.,TRBJ1-5
CASSLGSLNTGELFF,TGTGCCAGCAGTCTTGGGTCGCTGAACACCGGGGAGCTGTTTTTT,TRBV27,.,few,TRBJ2-2
CASSPRLAYNEQFF,TGTGCCAGCAGCCCTAGACTAGCGTACAATGAGCAGTTCTTC,TRBV9,TRBD2,.,TRBJ2-1
CASSPSGEGAYEQYF,TGTGCCAGCTCACCTTCGGGTGAGGGCGCCTACGAGCAGTACTTC,TRBV18,.,.,TRBJ2-7
CASSQEPGQFDTQYF,TGTGCCAGCAGCCAAGAACCGGGACAGTTCGATACGCAGTATTTT,TRBV14,TRBD1,few,TRBJ2-3
CSARSYSIQYF,TGCAGTGCTAGGTCGTACAGCATTCAGTACTTC,TRBV20-1,.,.,TRBJ2-4
CASSSGGTDTQYF,TGCGCCAGCAGCTCAGGCGGCACAGATACGCAGTATTTT,TRBV5-1,.,few,TRBJ2-3
CASSTSPGFGELFF,TGTGCCAGCAGCACCTCCCCAGGTTTCGGGGAGCTGTTTTTT,TRBV7-2,.,.,TRBJ2-2
CASSSGQNYGYTF,TGTGCCAGCAGTTCAGGACAGAACTATGGCTACACCTTC,TRBV28,.,.,TRBJ1-2
CASSYGSARGDTQYF,TGTGCTAGCAGCTACGGGAGCGCCAGGGGAGATACGCAGTATTTT,TRBV7-7,.,.,TRBJ2-3
CASTRGGLGTQYF,TGTGCCAGCACACGGGGAGGCTTGGGGACCCAGTACTTC,TRBV2,.,.,TRBJ2-5
CASRRLAEYNEQFF,TGTGCCAGCAGGAGACTAGCGGAGTACAATGAGCAGTTCTTC,TRBV6-6,TRBD2,few,TRBJ2-1
CASAGTSGHNEQFF,TGTGCCAGCGCTGGGACTAGCGGACACAATGAGCAGTTCTTC,TRBV9,TRBD2,.,TRBJ2-1